This is a list of T cell receptor beta chains from one sample in a study of control samples from healthy donors and cancer patients. The table came from immunoSEQ multiplex PCR; TCRdb's copy has only in-frame clones and leaves some out. The sample has approximately 100,000 clones; approximately 86% are singletons. Sequenced sample: blood. The receptors derive from a man aged 25-45 years in good health. Both conserved end residues are part of each CDR3. D genes are given only for firm matches.

v_gene: TRBV5-1
d_gene: TRBD2
j_gene: TRBJ2-5
CDR3aa: CASSLDLAGQETQYF

v_gene: TRBV2
d_gene: TRBD2
j_gene: TRBJ2-3
CDR3aa: CASFPSGRGDTQYF

v_gene: TRBV23-1
d_gene: TRBD1
j_gene: TRBJ2-7
CDR3aa: CASSQSRGMPGGRVFTGCEQYF

v_gene: TRBV28
d_gene: TRBD1
j_gene: TRBJ1-6
CDR3aa: CASSPLTGGGSPLHF

v_gene: TRBV30
d_gene: .
j_gene: TRBJ1-2
CDR3aa: CAGRGRGYGYTF

v_gene: TRBV10-2
d_gene: .
j_gene: TRBJ1-1
CDR3aa: CASRADSYNTEAFF

v_gene: TRBV6-1
d_gene: .
j_gene: TRBJ1-2
CDR3aa: CASSDLEGREGYTF

v_gene: TRBV5-6
d_gene: TRBD1
j_gene: TRBJ1-2
CDR3aa: CASSLNRGRGDYGYTF

v_gene: TRBV6-1
d_gene: .
j_gene: TRBJ1-1
CDR3aa: CASSEVGGLNAEAFF

v_gene: TRBV5-1
d_gene: .
j_gene: TRBJ2-4
CDR3aa: CASSLEGSPSQNIQYF

v_gene: TRBV19
d_gene: .
j_gene: TRBJ2-1
CDR3aa: CASSIMGGAPRNEQFF

v_gene: TRBV27
d_gene: .
j_gene: TRBJ2-7
CDR3aa: CASSEGVAQYF

v_gene: TRBV28
d_gene: TRBD1
j_gene: TRBJ2-7
CDR3aa: CASSWGTGYEQYF

v_gene: TRBV28
d_gene: .
j_gene: TRBJ1-4
CDR3aa: CASSTPRGGLGEKLFF

v_gene: TRBV7-9
d_gene: TRBD1
j_gene: TRBJ2-1
CDR3aa: CASSGQGDNEQFF

v_gene: TRBV19
d_gene: TRBD1
j_gene: TRBJ2-2
CDR3aa: CASSPTGWPGELFF

v_gene: TRBV12-3/TRBV12-4
d_gene: .
j_gene: TRBJ1-3
CDR3aa: CASPVANTIYF

v_gene: TRBV9
d_gene: TRBD2
j_gene: TRBJ2-5
CDR3aa: CASSVGSSGGTQYF

v_gene: TRBV7-2
d_gene: .
j_gene: TRBJ1-1
CDR3aa: CASSLVTTNTEAFF

v_gene: TRBV5-5
d_gene: TRBD2
j_gene: TRBJ2-7
CDR3aa: CASSLGRLAAYEQYF

v_gene: TRBV10-2
d_gene: TRBD1
j_gene: TRBJ1-5
CDR3aa: CASSAAGTGVLRNQPQHF

v_gene: TRBV7-2
d_gene: .
j_gene: TRBJ1-5
CDR3aa: CASSLGYGGIQPQHF

v_gene: TRBV9
d_gene: .
j_gene: TRBJ2-7
CDR3aa: CASSPSLGIYEQYF

v_gene: TRBV30
d_gene: TRBD2
j_gene: TRBJ2-2
CDR3aa: CATSTSGANTGELFF

v_gene: TRBV4-3
d_gene: .
j_gene: TRBJ2-1
CDR3aa: CASSQLVGRGSYNEQFF

v_gene: TRBV6-5
d_gene: .
j_gene: TRBJ2-7
CDR3aa: CASSCPSNGQLYEQYF

v_gene: TRBV10-2
d_gene: .
j_gene: TRBJ1-2
CDR3aa: CASRAGQNYGYTF

v_gene: TRBV5-1
d_gene: .
j_gene: TRBJ2-7
CDR3aa: CASSYTTSSYEQYF

v_gene: TRBV6-1
d_gene: TRBD1
j_gene: TRBJ2-3
CDR3aa: CASSESRGRADTQYF

v_gene: TRBV27
d_gene: TRBD1
j_gene: TRBJ1-2
CDR3aa: CASSFLQGATRGYTF

v_gene: TRBV2
d_gene: TRBD1
j_gene: TRBJ1-5
CDR3aa: CASRGQGEGQPQHF

v_gene: TRBV11-2
d_gene: .
j_gene: TRBJ2-1
CDR3aa: CASSLKQGSTYNEQFF

v_gene: TRBV5-1
d_gene: .
j_gene: TRBJ2-5
CDR3aa: CASSLEGAETQYF

v_gene: TRBV30
d_gene: .
j_gene: TRBJ1-3
CDR3aa: CAWSRDLTGNTIYF

v_gene: TRBV3-1/TRBV3-2
d_gene: TRBD2
j_gene: TRBJ2-3
CDR3aa: CASSQGSGGDTDTQYF

v_gene: TRBV28
d_gene: TRBD1
j_gene: TRBJ1-3
CDR3aa: CASSLDRVLGNTIYF

v_gene: TRBV14
d_gene: TRBD1
j_gene: TRBJ1-1
CDR3aa: CASSQVRDREQAFF

v_gene: TRBV13
d_gene: .
j_gene: TRBJ1-4
CDR3aa: CASSAGRATNEKLFF

v_gene: TRBV30
d_gene: .
j_gene: TRBJ1-2
CDR3aa: CAGRGTSYGYTF

v_gene: TRBV10-3
d_gene: TRBD1
j_gene: TRBJ1-1
CDR3aa: CAIGGTGASGTEAFF

v_gene: TRBV28
d_gene: .
j_gene: TRBJ1-6
CDR3aa: CASRREGVYNSPLHF

v_gene: TRBV4-1
d_gene: .
j_gene: TRBJ2-4
CDR3aa: CASSQGLALPGAKNIQYF

v_gene: TRBV7-2
d_gene: .
j_gene: TRBJ1-6
CDR3aa: CASSLAEEGPYNSPLHF

v_gene: TRBV7-2
d_gene: .
j_gene: TRBJ2-1
CDR3aa: CASSLGSGGVYNEQFF

v_gene: TRBV27
d_gene: TRBD1
j_gene: TRBJ2-2
CDR3aa: CASSSVGTANTGELFF

v_gene: TRBV27
d_gene: TRBD1
j_gene: TRBJ1-2
CDR3aa: CASSQGTAGLGGYTF

v_gene: TRBV5-4
d_gene: TRBD2
j_gene: TRBJ2-2
CDR3aa: CASSQNLAGRAPGELFF

v_gene: TRBV5-1
d_gene: .
j_gene: TRBJ1-1
CDR3aa: CASSLVGSSNTEAFF

v_gene: TRBV5-5
d_gene: .
j_gene: TRBJ2-5
CDR3aa: CASSLNWAKETQYF

v_gene: TRBV10-3
d_gene: TRBD1
j_gene: TRBJ2-3
CDR3aa: CAIKGTGIDTQYF

v_gene: TRBV6-5
d_gene: .
j_gene: TRBJ1-4
CDR3aa: CASSYKALANEKLFF